This T cell receptor beta chain is from a study of T cells in Graves' hyperthyroidism and ophthalmopathy. Researchers defined stable Graves' hyperthyroidism as no ophthalmopathy progression within 18 months. Orbital computed tomography and thyroid ultrasound, together with serum TRAb and thyroxine and clinical symptoms, were used for diagnoses. This clonotype was seen at least ten times. The source material, RNA transcripts, was used to amplify TCR beta CDR3 regions. Initially, a first-round RT-PCR of the TCR CDR3 employed the HTBI primer set. TCRdb independently ran MiXCR on the multiplex PCR reads; one entry per CDR3 protein. The sample carries 300,000 to 350,000 distinct CDR3 sequences, roughly 18% recorded once. The source material was blood. The source is a woman aged 45 to 65 with Graves' hyperthyroidism.

The DNA of the CDR3 is TGTGCCAGCAGCCCAAGAGAGGGAAGCAATCAGCCCCAGCATTTT. This gives the protein CASSPREGSNQPQHF. The chain is built from TRBV7-8 and TRBJ1-5; no reliable D call. CDR3 length: 15 amino acids. CDR1 is SGHVS, CDR2 FQNEAQ, per germline. Trimming pared 5 bases from V and 1 base from J, leaving 12 bases between. The complete variable domain, with remaining parts taken from reference TRBV7-8 and TRBJ1-5, reads GAGVSQSPRYKVAKRGQDVALRCDPISGHVSLFWYQQALGQGPEFLTYFQNEAQLDKSGLPSDRFFAERPEGSVSTLKIQRTQQEDSAVYLCASSPREGSNQPQHFGDGTRLSIL.